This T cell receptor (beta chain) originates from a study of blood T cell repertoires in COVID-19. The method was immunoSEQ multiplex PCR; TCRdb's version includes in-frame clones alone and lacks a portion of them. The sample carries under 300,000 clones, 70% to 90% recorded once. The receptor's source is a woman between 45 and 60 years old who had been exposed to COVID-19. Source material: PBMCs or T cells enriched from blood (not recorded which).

DNA for the CDR3: TGTGCCAGCAGTTACCCGGCAGGGCTAGGTCAGCCCCAGCATTTT. Its translation is CASSYPAGLGQPQHF. The V gene is TRBV6-2 or TRBV6-3, the J gene TRBJ1-5; D is perhaps TRBD1 (5 bases). In germline, CDR1 is MNHEY, CDR2 SVGEGT. This CDR3 has 15 residues. Between the trimmed V and J ends, which lost 2 bases and 6 bases, there was a span of 14 bases.